This TCR beta chain was sequenced during a study of post-analysis software for immune sequencing data (dated by TCRdb to about 2015). For context, the study as a whole: The recorded disease courses included relapsing-remitting, secondary progressive and progressive-relapsing multiple sclerosis, and some patients had no subtype annotation. The multiple sclerosis patient repertoires were compared with ten to eleven previously published healthy control repertoires from donors aged roughly 6 to 27 years. A subset of samples was prepared in parallel using single-end sample barcoding, then pooled and co-amplified after Illumina adapter ligation.

To demonstrate the VDJtools post-analysis software, the study profiled TCR beta repertoires from the peripheral blood of 13 young patients with multiple sclerosis. Multiple sclerosis patients were children and adolescents aged roughly 6 to 16 years. To note about this clonotype: What this receptor recognizes is not known. No qualities accompany the bases; no much larger clone lies one base away.

The germline V and J ends show losses of 4 bases and 4 bases respectively, and no gene match explains 7 bases of the junction. CDR1 and CDR2 are read off the germline V gene as SGHDN and FVKESK. Including cysteine and phenylalanine, the CDR3 has 16 amino acids. Solely the CDR3 DNA is kept, with 48 bases framed from the first base. Library preparation was by PCR. Sequencing was performed on an Illumina HiSeq 2500. To reduce PCR and sequencing biases, unique molecular identifiers were built into the TCR beta cDNA libraries. Around 500,000 cDNA molecules were obtained for every 1 to 10 million input T cells, so each molecule roughly corresponded to one T cell. The patient libraries were prepared and sequenced using the same protocol as the earlier healthy control dataset. Samples belonging to the same batch were prepared together, multiplexed and sequenced on a shared HiSeq lane. The authors' pipeline ran thus. MIGEC was used to process the raw barcoded reads, and molecular identifier groups with only a single read were discarded before consensus assembly and CDR3 extraction. Clonotype tables were post-analysed with VDJtools, and diversity was normalized by down-sampling all datasets to the smallest sample size. In repertoire overlap clustering, CDR3 amino acid sequences, but not nucleotide sequences, were matched to correct batch-related cross-sample contamination. TCRdb took the public reads, trimmed them with fastp at Q25, ran MiXCR for clone calling and kept in-frame beta chains. Rows merge per CDR3 protein into single entries with the most common DNA and genes. What appears here as the V and J calls and clone size reflects TCRdb's work, not the paper's. The sample has around 700,000 distinct CDR3 sequences on record, approximately 60% of them singletons. The top ten hold approximately 10% of the sample.

Points the paper makes about the study in general: The control group was slightly older than the multiple sclerosis patient group. Significantly higher frequencies in patients than in controls were found for roughly 5 TRBV segments, including TRBV5-6, TRBV5-1 and TRBV20-1. Direct clustering with F measure revealed strong co-clustering of samples prepared in the same batch, which led to a batch-effect correction. Significantly lower normalized Chao1 diversity was found in multiple sclerosis patients than in controls, suggesting substantial peripheral T-cell clonal expansion.

This receptor chain uses TRBV14 and TRBJ2-1, with 10 bases aligning to TRBD2. This receptor was taken from a girl aged 2 to 10 with multiple sclerosis. The sequenced sample was blood. The DNA is as follows: TGTGCCAGCAGCCCCCCCACTAGCGGGGAATACAATGAGCAGTTCTTC. It translates to CASSPPTSGEYNEQFF.